This TCR beta chain originates from a study of blood T cell repertoires in COVID-19. Study summary: The United States, Italy and Spain provided the acute and convalescent COVID-19 samples. In each case, the material was cDNA or gDNA derived from T cells, B-cell-depleted T cells, or PBMCs.

This clone was counted a single time. Original data processing: Amplification with reference gene primers provided the estimates of nucleated cell counts. Repertoires were generated with immunoSEQ multiplex PCR, while TCRdb's copy carries only in-frame clones and drops some. V and J calls plus clone size are reproduced from that table; the DNA served to infer D and trimming. The sample consists of around 70,000 clones, approximately 84% of them appearing once. The CDR3 spans 13 residues. Trimming cost V 10 bases and J 2 bases, with 12 bases left between them. From germline, CDR1 is MNHNS and CDR2 SASEGT.

The V call is TRBV6-1, the J call TRBJ1-5; D is undetermined. This receptor was obtained from a man aged 65 to 79 with acute or convalescent COVID-19. Sample: peripheral blood. Written as DNA, the CDR3 is TGTGCCACCCATGGGCAGGGCAATCAGCCCCAGCATTTT. Its translation: CATHGQGNQPQHF.